One T cell receptor beta chain is described in this entry. This clonotype was seen more than once but under ten times. Its antigen is currently not known. A much larger clonotype is one base distant, so this may be a read error. The library was obtained by 5' RACE. The sequencing machine was an Illumina HiSeq 2500. A second PCR of roughly 6 to 12 cycles was run with a J-beta primer mix and a sample-barcoded 5' primer. A template-switch 5' adaptor carrying 12 random nucleotides introduced a unique molecular identifier onto each TCR beta cDNA molecule. Each sample yielded at least 2.5 million CDR3-containing paired-end reads. First-strand cDNA was synthesized from all RNA with the Mint cDNA synthesis kit, primed by a TRBC-specific oligonucleotide. Following uracil-DNA glycosylase treatment, all cDNA underwent a first 18-cycle PCR with the universal primers M1SS and BC2_uni_R. As for the authors' bioinformatics: Normalization of each sample was performed by random selection of 1 million high-quality reads, each carrying a distinct molecular identifier. Instead of being binned into consensus sequences, reads that shared molecular identifiers were thrown out. CDR3 identification, clonotype clustering and error correction used MiTCR with a Q25 quality threshold and the strictest error-elimination algorithm. A nonparametric unseen species model using Euler transformation provided a lower-bound estimate of total TCR beta diversity. Using fastp at Q25 and MiXCR, TCRdb reprocessed the public reads and kept productive beta chains. Each entry merges the rows of one CDR3 protein and shows their most common DNA and genes. For this entry, the V and J calls and clone size follow TCRdb and not the study's own pipeline. The sample yields some 1.7 million distinct CDR3 sequences; approximately 28% were counted once. The ten largest make up 6.5% to 8.5% of the sample.

The data were obtained in a study of blood T cells in healthy people across ages (dated by TCRdb to the mid-2010s). Regarding the complete study: In model experiments, template switching captured roughly one uniquely barcoded TCR beta cDNA molecule for every two T cells. For two donors (one aged 18 to 30 and one aged 80 or older), the study analyzed two additional independent replicas of 1 million unique cDNA reads from the same blood draw. The study measured age-related changes in TCR beta repertoire diversity using deep sequencing normalized with unique cDNA molecular identifiers. The donors were divided into four age groups: young (average around 16 years), middle-aged (about 39), aged (under 70) and long-lived (nearly 85). To avoid experimental bias, donors of different ages were distributed randomly across sequencing lanes. The investigation overall reported the following: Because the CMV infection status of the donors was unknown, age-related changes in expanded clonotypes may potentially have been confounded. The percentage of naive T cells measured by flow cytometry correlated strongly with observed TCR beta diversity. Since profiling was done on bulk unsorted PBMCs, naive and antigen-experienced compartments could not be conclusively compared. Estimates of total diversity based on one million sequenced T cells were considered lower bounds and underestimates. The long-lived group showed more naive CD4+ T cells, fewer expanded clones and increased TCR diversity than the aged group, suggesting age selection. As age increased, observed TCR beta diversity per million T cells dropped in a roughly linear way, and a significant reduction was already evident by age 40.

The roughly 39 donors, aged roughly 6 to 95 years, were systemically healthy Caucasian individuals from Russia. Each donor gave 8.5 to 10 milliliters of peripheral blood, collected into EDTA-treated Vacutainer tubes. Ficoll-Paque density-gradient centrifugation was used to isolate PBMCs, with at least 6 million obtained per sample. Total RNA, at least 6 micrograms per sample, was extracted from PBMCs with Trizol reagent. For every donor, flow cytometry on a PBMC aliquot measured the percentage of naive CD45RAhigh/CD27high T cells. The germline V gene sets CDR1 to SQVTM and CDR2 to ANQGSEA. The CDR3 sequence holds 14 residues, the cysteine and phenylalanine included. The DNA shown is the 42-base CDR3, in frame from base 1.

This chain joins TRBV29-1 to TRBJ2-1; TRBD2 aligns with 9 central bases. The clonotype originates from a woman in her twenties or thirties in good health. Sequencing was performed on blood. The sequenced DNA: TGCTGCGTTGTCCTAGCGGGATTATACAATGAGCAGTTCTTC. Its translation reads: CCVVLAGLYNEQFF.